The 8 T cell receptor beta chains in this list originate from one sample, sequenced in a study of PD-L1 blockade in urothelial cancer. Generated by immunoSEQ multiplex PCR, the TCRdb table keeps only in-frame clones and is missing some. Of roughly 36,000 clones in the sample, roughly 89% are singletons; the top ten hold approximately 2%. The input for sequencing was PBMCs, taken around atezolizumab (anti-PD-L1) treatment. The source of these receptors is a man between 60 and 70 years old with urothelial cancer.

J is TRBJ2-7 and V is TRBV10-2; 9 positions match TRBD2. The CDR3 has 14 amino acids. Per germline, CDR1 WSHSY and CDR2 SAAADI. Trimming at V came to 6 bases and at J to 3 bases, leaving 6 bases not matched to a gene. The CDR3 loop reads CASRLAGAIYEQYF. The CDR3 DNA is TGCGCCAGCAGGTTAGCGGGAGCGATCTACGAGCAGTACTTC.

This clone was detected only a few times. This chain links TRBV5-6 with TRBJ1-6; D is possibly TRBD1 (5 bases). The V end lost 2 bases, the J end lost 6 bases, and 9 bases lay between the germline ends. The V gene's germline CDR1 is SGHDT and CDR2 YYEEEE. This CDR3 region has 14 residues. This CDR3 is CASSLPGRNSPLHF. DNA of the CDR3: TGTGCCAGCAGCTTACCAGGGCGTAATTCACCCCTCCACTTT.

J is TRBJ1-5 and V is TRBV5-1; 10 bases are shared with TRBD1. The CDR3 is 14 residues long. Germline values: CDR1 SGHRS, CDR2 YFSETQ. Trimming took 4 bases from V and 7 from J; bases not matched to a gene: 5. The CDR3 bases are TGCGCCAGCAGCCCTGGGACAGGGGAACAGCCCCAGCATTTT. Translated: CASSPGTGEQPQHF.

This chain uses TRBV20-1 with TRBJ2-7; D not resolved. V shed 3 bases and J shed 3 bases, with 6 bases lying between them. The germline V gene has CDR1 DFQATT and CDR2 SNEGSKA (reference sequence). CDR3 length: 11 residues. CDR3 coding DNA: TGCAGTGCTAGTTCCGGCTACGAGCAGTACTTC. Translated, it gives CSASSGYEQYF.

The rearrangement joins TRBV28 to TRBJ1-1, with D perhaps TRBD1 (6 bases). The CDR3 consists of 13 residues. CDR1 and CDR2 from the germline V gene are MDHEN and SYDVKM. Trimming pared 6 bases from V and 5 bases from J, leaving 13 bases between. DNA of the CDR3: TGTGCCAGCAGGCGGACAGTGAGGACTGAAGCTTTCTTT. Its translation: CASRRTVRTEAFF.

The chain recombines TRBV19 with TRBJ1-6, with D perhaps TRBD1 (5 bases). From germline, CDR1 is LNHDA and CDR2 SQIVND (reference sequence). CDR3 length equals 15 residues. V was shortened by 1 base and J by 9 bases, with 13 bases between the two germline ends. As DNA, the CDR3 is TGTGCCAGTAGTATAGGGGGGGACCTAAGTTCACCCCTCCACTTT. Translating it yields CASSIGGDLSSPLHF.

The chain has TRBV6-5 and TRBJ2-7; 8 bases are shared with TRBD2. J lost 5 bases, V lost 6 bases, and 12 bases had no gene match. The CDR3 totals 15 residues. Germline CDR1 reads MNHEY; CDR2 reads SVGAGI. CDR3 DNA: TGTGCCAGCAGCCAACCCGGGGGGGAGAAGGACGAGCAGTACTTC. Its translation is CASSQPGGEKDEQYF.

The chain carries TRBV5-4 and TRBJ2-2, with TRBD2 matching 10 bases. This CDR3 contains 16 residues. Germline lookup yields CDR1 SGHNT and CDR2 YYREEE (reference sequence). J lost 4 bases, V lost 2 bases, and 5 bases had no gene match. CDR3 DNA: TGTGCCAGCAGCTTCCCGGGACTAGCGACCACCGGGGAGCTGTTTTTT. It specifies CASSFPGLATTGELFF.